This T cell receptor (beta chain) was observed in a study of molecular identifiers for immune sequencing clone quantification. Germline trimming cut 6 bases from V and 7 bases from J; bases unmatched to any gene: 17. CDR1 and CDR2 (germline): MNHEY, SMNVEV (reference sequence). This CDR3 comprises 18 residues. In the case of this clonotype: Its antigen is still unknown.

Regarding the study as a whole: Clones that had above 20 RNA copies took up over 99% of effector molecules but under 1% in naive cells. In a background of 950,000 to 1,000,000 naive cells, spiked Jurkat TCR RNA from one cell was reportedly detectable. Identical barcode-sharing TCR molecules could lead to underestimated sizes for highly expanded clones.

The sorting of naive CD8 T cells used the CD8+CD4-CCR7+CD45RA+ phenotype. Each CDR3 protein gets one entry after TCRdb re-called the PCR reads with MiXCR. The sample consists of some 650,000 distinct CDR3 sequences, 15% to 20% of them appearing once. Sequencing was performed on naive CD8+ T cells from blood, with Jurkat cell RNA spiked in. Specified subset: FACS-sorted CD8+CD4-CCR7+CD45RA+ naive T cells. The TCR originated in a human donor in good health. Some libraries in this study had Jurkat cell RNA spiked in. The V call is TRBV27, the J call TRBJ2-2; 10 bases fit TRBD2. Here the CDR3 reads CASSPLWLAGVSNGELFF. The CDR3 nucleotides read TGTGCCAGCAGCCCCCTCTGGCTAGCGGGAGTGTCGAACGGGGAGCTGTTTTTT.